This entry concerns a single T cell receptor beta chain. It has no known antigen specificity. No qualities accompany the bases; no much larger clone lies one base away. This record belongs to a study of cytomegalovirus exposure and HLA in healthy donors (dated by TCRdb to the late 2010s). Regarding the research as a whole: An earlier analysis of several hundred of the donors reported more than 250 Gb of sequence data and roughly 110 million unique TCR beta sequences from around 200 million T cells. A later genetic analysis took genome-wide SNP genotypes for about 55% of the 666 donors and used that subset as a discovery cohort. Among the roughly 400 genotyped donors, 75% to 90% belonged to the genetic ancestry cluster associated with self-reported Caucasian donors. Using immunosequencing, the study profiled T cell repertoires from about 620 subjects and related those repertoires to cytomegalovirus serostatus. To predict cytomegalovirus infection status, the study combined high-throughput TCR immunosequencing, statistical association of individual TCRs with disease status, and machine learning. A few DR-DQ haplotypes were treated as single units for association and clustering because of strong linkage in the cohort. Rather than drawing on any new phenotypic data, the later analysis identified candidate immune exposures from TCR beta sequences and the way those sequences occurred across donors. Donor age, sex, ethnicity and CMV serostatus were compiled together with the repertoire data. Approximately 310 gigabases of sequencing data and roughly 80 million unique TCR sequences made up an early release that covered approximately 650 HLA-typed donors. The number of typed donors differed by locus: roughly 629-640 for A, B, C, DRB1 and DQB1; 522 for DQA1; 606 for DPA1; and roughly 470 for DPB1. Class I and class II HLA loci were covered by the typing at four-digit resolution. The aim of the study was to test whether cataloging public T cell receptors could identify signatures of past pathogen exposure. To study patterns of TCR occurrence, a later analysis re-analyzed previously published TCR beta repertoires from under 750 donors and added high-resolution HLA genotyping. An earlier analysis of roughly 580 of the donors used high-throughput TCR beta sequencing to judge whether each TCR beta V gene segment behaved as functional or pseudogenic. Along with the approximately 700-subject first cohort, a separate validation cohort of approximately 110 different subjects was used. Every discovery cohort repertoire had been produced on one sequencing platform. On average, around 240,000 unique TCR beta nucleotide sequences were sequenced per donor among 398 genotyped donors of the cohort, with around 19% of those sequences being non-productive. Beyond this particular receptor, the publication reports: Assigning TCR associations to individual alleles was difficult when HLA alleles, especially DR and DQ, strongly co-occurred. Specific HLA alleles were associated with 15,000 to 20,000 TCR beta sequences at a false discovery rate of 0.05 in a later analysis. In a later analysis, TCR association rates were found to vary across HLA loci, with the most associated TCRs seen for DRB1 alleles and the fewest for HLA-C alleles. Most TCR sequences were observed very rarely across donors, whereas some public TCRs were present in many individuals. In a later analysis, most CMV-associated TCR beta chains were found to appear HLA-restricted, with HLA associations seemingly driven largely by CMV exposure. Compared with equally common non-associated chains, HLA-associated TCR beta chains in a later analysis were more clonally expanded and had lower generation probabilities. Immune exposure information for the cohort was limited to CMV serostatus. Correlated functional status among segregating V segments might be attributable to linkage disequilibrium, but an unknown experimental factor could not be ruled out. In a later analysis, several top co-occurrence clusters were reported to appear linked to parvovirus B19, influenza, CMV and Epstein-Barr virus. Three of the identified cytomegalovirus-associated TCR beta chains were confirmed in vitro to be specific for cytomegalovirus antigens. Because counts were too low, around 17 rarely observed V segments, including chromosome 9 orphons, were left out of the earlier analysis of over 550 of the donors. A group of highly shared sequence variants was considered likely to be a technical artifact of the sequencing pipeline. It was suggested by the authors that the approach could potentially be generalized to other disease states and immunological phenotypes. A further reported finding was that TCR beta sequences accurately predicted the HLA-A and HLA-B alleles for most subjects in the first cohort. Only TCR beta chains were sequenced in this cohort, and the absence of alpha or paired-chain data limited detectable features. An association between a missense DCLRE1C variant and V-gene and J-gene trimming of TCR beta chains was found in a later genetic analysis and replicated in an independent cohort. Because HLA typing was missing for some donors at each locus, association tests included only the typed subset. Broadly in line with IMGT annotations, most TCR beta V segments showed up in productive rearrangements about 87% or about 30% of the time in an earlier analysis of several hundred of the donors. A later genetic analysis reported fewer N-insertions in productive TCRs among donors in an Asian-associated ancestry cluster than the roughly 670-donor mean. Some IMGT-functional V segments, including TRBV6-2 and TRBV6-3, could not be distinguished by the 87-base-pair reads and were therefore excluded. Roughly uniform sequencing depth across donors was assumed in presence/absence analyses, although this assumption may not hold. The study listed over 150 TCR beta chains as associated with cytomegalovirus. In both the original and validation cohorts, the classifier was reported to diagnose cytomegalovirus status with high specificity and sensitivity.

Inclusive of the bounding cysteine and phenylalanine, the CDR3 is 14 residues long. The retained sequence is limited to the CDR3, 42 bases, with the frame set at the first base. The CDR1 and CDR2 encoded by the germline V gene (reference sequence) are MNHNY and SVGAGI. Trimming costs V 4 bases and J 3 bases, and their ends lie 11 bases apart. In total, 500 to 700 healthy bone marrow donors made up the cohort. Cohort members were all nominally healthy when sampled, although unrecorded immune exposures were likely present. The donor was CMV seronegative and belonged to the group of roughly 330 seronegative cohort members. Every donor gave a peripheral blood sample, and the peripheral blood mononuclear cells from that sample were used for TCR beta sequencing. Genomic DNA was extracted from the blood cell samples with the Qiagen DNeasy Blood Extraction Kit. Library prep was done by the immunoSEQ multiplex PCR assay. The multiplex PCR relied on a mix of 60 forward primers for TCR Vbeta segments and 13 reverse primers for TCR Jbeta segments. A multiplex PCR assay on genomic DNA amplified the CDR3 region of rearranged TCR beta genes. The Illumina HiSeq System was used to sequence the amplified TCR beta libraries as 87-base-pair reads. The paper's processing steps were these. A later analysis counted about 80 million unique TCR beta chains across the 700 or so repertoires, and about 10 million of these chains were shared by at least two donors. Raw reads were error-corrected and collapsed into unique sequences with a nearest-neighbor algorithm that merged closely related sequences to remove PCR and sequencing errors. V, D and J gene segments were assigned by aligning CDR3 sequences to IMGT reference sequences. Each retained sequence needed at least a six-nucleotide match to both a V gene segment and a J gene segment. A rearrangement counted as productive if the CDR3 had no stop codons and remained in frame with V and J, and every other rearrangement counted as non-productive. Following IMGT convention, CDR3 was defined as the stretch from the second conserved V-encoded cysteine up to the conserved J-encoded phenylalanine. Sequences without an unambiguous match to a single V gene segment were excluded from the earlier analysis of a few hundred of the donors. An earlier analysis of a few hundred of the donors called V segments functional above 56.7% productive rearrangements and segregating when the between-donor standard deviation exceeded 5%. A statistical classification framework was built to diagnose cytomegalovirus status from the catalog of TCR beta chain sequences. V and J gene assignment, in a later analysis, came from comparing TCR nucleotide sequences with IMGT/GENE-DB human TR gene sequences. Using the TCRdist pipeline, a later analysis assigned CDR3 sequences along with most-parsimonious VDJ recombination scenarios. In a later analysis, each TCR beta chain was defined by its CDR3 amino acid sequence together with its V-gene family, and reads without a unique V-gene family were excluded. In a later analysis, 450 to 600 highly shared, low-generation-probability nucleotide sequences were removed to address suspected cross-contamination and a sequencing artifact. In a later analysis, a clonal expansion index was calculated for each public chain from normalized within-repertoire ranks of inferred template counts. In a later analysis, generation probabilities were computed with a VDJ recombination model fitted to out-of-frame rearrangements, and the resulting probabilities were checked against IGoR. In a later analysis, hypergeometric tests were used to score TCR-TCR, TCR-HLA and TCR-CMV co-occurrence, with a repertoire-size bias correction applied to TCR pairs. To estimate false discovery rates, a later analysis permuted the HLA or CMV assignments 20 times. In a later analysis, co-occurring TCRs were grouped using DBSCAN, and TCRdist sequence similarity was added for clustering within HLA-allele-positive subsets. For co-occurrence clustering, repertoires with fewer than 30,000 or more than 120,000 public chains were excluded, along with five repertoires with anomalous nucleotide sharing. TCRdb's version of the immuneACCESS table is confined to in-frame rearrangements and falls short of the full clone set. An unresolved V gene accounts for under half of the shortfall where checked; the remainder is of unknown origin. That table supplies the V and J calls and clone size; D and trimming were determined from the DNA. Within this sample are roughly 180,000 clones, with approximately 88% of them counted one time only. Of the sample, about 0.24% falls within the top ten clones.

The chain is made from TRBV6-6 and TRBJ2-3, with the D gene not confidently named. Input material: PBMCs. The origin of this receptor is a boy aged 5-17 years in good health and CMV-seronegative. The DNA sequence follows: TGTGCCAGCAGTTCACTCATCGGTACAGATACGCAGTATTTT. This sequence encodes CASSSLIGTDTQYF.